This note documents a single T cell receptor beta chain sequence. What it binds is unknown. Germline V gives CDR1 SGHRS, CDR2 YFSETQ. The CDR3 has 17 residues. Trimming cost V 3 bases and J 0 bases; bases outside gene matches: 6. The data derive from a study of T-cell reconstitution after alpha-beta-depleted transplantation in children. The authors prepared the TCRbeta library with unique molecular identifiers. TCRdb reprocessed the PCR reads with MiXCR, giving one entry per CDR3 protein. The sample holds about 98,000 distinct CDR3 sequences, 4.5% to 7.5% seen once. Study-level findings and limits: Two months or so post-transplant, alpha-beta T cells reportedly derived from several hundred expanded graft clones. After one year, T-cell counts and TCRbeta diversity mostly came from new T cells. Where some patients showed high TCRbeta diversity at day 60, it came from recipient T cells and thymic progenitors that had survived.

This chain uses TRBV5-1 with TRBJ2-6; TRBD1 matches at 7 bases. Sequenced material: PBMCs, mostly from graft donor cells, taken 60 days after TCRalphabeta/CD19-depleted stem cell transplant. This TCR came from a female patient aged 2 to 10 who had a stem cell transplant for Fanconi anemia, so the T cells may come from the graft donor. The CDR3 loop is CASSYGTASSGANVLTF. The CDR3 region has the DNA TGCGCCAGCAGCTACGGGACAGCGAGCTCTGGGGCCAACGTCCTGACTTTC.